The entry below describes one T cell receptor (beta chain). The data originate from a study of response to subunit inactivated influenza vaccine. This CDR3 is built from 18 residues. With V trimmed by 3 bases and J by 10 bases, 15 bases remained unmatched. CDR1 and CDR2 (germline): SGDLS, YYNGEE. Each CDR3 protein is one row after TCRdb ran MiXCR on the RT-PCR reads. The sample has about 800,000 distinct CDR3 sequences; less than 25% are singletons. The origin of this receptor is a man aged 50 or older who received an inactivated influenza vaccine. The specimen was PBMCs from blood, collected more than 4 days after vaccination. The genes are TRBV9 and TRBJ2-1; 14 nucleotides match TRBD2. CDR3 region: CASSAGLAGVRTPLEQFF. The CDR3 region has the DNA TGTGCCAGCAGCGCGGGACTAGCGGGAGTGAGGACCCCTTTGGAGCAGTTCTTC.